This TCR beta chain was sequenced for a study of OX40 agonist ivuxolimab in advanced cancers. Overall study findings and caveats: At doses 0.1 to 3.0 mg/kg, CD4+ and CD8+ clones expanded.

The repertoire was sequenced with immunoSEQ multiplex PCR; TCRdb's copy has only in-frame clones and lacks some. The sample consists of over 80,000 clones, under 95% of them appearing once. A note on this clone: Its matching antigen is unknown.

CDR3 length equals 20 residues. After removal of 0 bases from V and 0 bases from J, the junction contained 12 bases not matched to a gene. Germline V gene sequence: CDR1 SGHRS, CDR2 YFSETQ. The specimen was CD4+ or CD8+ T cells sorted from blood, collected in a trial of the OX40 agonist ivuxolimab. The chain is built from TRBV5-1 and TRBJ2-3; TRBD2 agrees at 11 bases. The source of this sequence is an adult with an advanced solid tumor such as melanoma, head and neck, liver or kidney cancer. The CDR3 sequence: CASSLGRGLAGGSSTDTQYF. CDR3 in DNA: TGCGCCAGCAGCTTGGGTCGGGGGCTAGCGGGAGGTTCTAGCACAGATACGCAGTATTTT.